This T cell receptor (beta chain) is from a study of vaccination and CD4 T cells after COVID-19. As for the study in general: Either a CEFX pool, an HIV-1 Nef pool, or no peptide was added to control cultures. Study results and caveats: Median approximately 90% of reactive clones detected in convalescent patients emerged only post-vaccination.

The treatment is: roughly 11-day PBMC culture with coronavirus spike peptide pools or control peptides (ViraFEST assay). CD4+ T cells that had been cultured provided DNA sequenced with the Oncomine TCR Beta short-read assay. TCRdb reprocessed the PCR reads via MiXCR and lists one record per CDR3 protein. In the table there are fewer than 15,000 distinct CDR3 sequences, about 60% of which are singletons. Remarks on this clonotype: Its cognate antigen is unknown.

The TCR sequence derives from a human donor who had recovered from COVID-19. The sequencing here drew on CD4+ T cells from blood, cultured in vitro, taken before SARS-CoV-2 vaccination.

In DNA form, the CDR3 reads TGTGCCATCAGTGAGGACATACAAGAGACCCAGTACTTC. It is translated as CAISEDIQETQYF. The genes are TRBV10-3 and TRBJ2-5; D is uncertain. The CDR3 is made up of 13 amino acids. Germline CDR1 and CDR2: ENHRY and SYGVKD. V dropped 2 bases and J dropped 2 bases, with 6 bases sitting between them.